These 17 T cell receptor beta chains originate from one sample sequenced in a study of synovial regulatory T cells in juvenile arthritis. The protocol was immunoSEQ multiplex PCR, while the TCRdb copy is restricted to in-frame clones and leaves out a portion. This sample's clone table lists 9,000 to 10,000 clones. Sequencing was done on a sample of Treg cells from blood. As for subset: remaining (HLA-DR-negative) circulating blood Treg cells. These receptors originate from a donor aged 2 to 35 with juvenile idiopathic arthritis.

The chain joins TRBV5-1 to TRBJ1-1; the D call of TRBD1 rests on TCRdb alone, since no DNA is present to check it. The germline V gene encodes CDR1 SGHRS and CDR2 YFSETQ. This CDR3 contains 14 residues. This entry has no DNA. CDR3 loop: CASSFYRESTEAFF.

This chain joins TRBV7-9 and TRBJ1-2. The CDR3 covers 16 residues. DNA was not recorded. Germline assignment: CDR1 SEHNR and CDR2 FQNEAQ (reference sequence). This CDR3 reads CASSLAPGRSDYGYTF.

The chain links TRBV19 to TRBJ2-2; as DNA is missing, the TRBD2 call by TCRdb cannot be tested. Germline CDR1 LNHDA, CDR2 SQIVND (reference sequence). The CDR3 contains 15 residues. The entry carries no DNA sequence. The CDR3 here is CASSRLAANTGELFF.

The CDR3 here is CASSQGQGYNEQFF. This chain joins TRBV4-1 and TRBJ2-1; lacking DNA, the TRBD1 call made by TCRdb goes unchecked. This CDR3 contains 14 residues. The DNA is unrecorded. Germline CDR1 MGHRA, CDR2 YSYEKL.

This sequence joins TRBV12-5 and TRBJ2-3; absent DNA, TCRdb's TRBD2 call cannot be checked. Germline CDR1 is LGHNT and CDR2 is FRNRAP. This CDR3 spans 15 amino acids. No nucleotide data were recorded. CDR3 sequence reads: CASGRGSGRRDTQYF.

The CDR3 sequence: CASTRNAQAYGYTF. The rearrangement uses TRBV9 and TRBJ1-2; with no DNA, the TCRdb D assignment of TRBD1 cannot be verified. CDR1 is SGDLS, CDR2 YYNGEE, per germline. The CDR3 covers 14 residues. No DNA sequence was recorded.

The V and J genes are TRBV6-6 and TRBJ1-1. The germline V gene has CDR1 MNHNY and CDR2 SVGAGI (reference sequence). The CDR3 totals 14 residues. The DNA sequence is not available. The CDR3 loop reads CASSYSRQNTEAFF.

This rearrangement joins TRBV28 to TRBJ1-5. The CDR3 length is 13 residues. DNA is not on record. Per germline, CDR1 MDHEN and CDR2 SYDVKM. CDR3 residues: CASKGRPNQPQHF. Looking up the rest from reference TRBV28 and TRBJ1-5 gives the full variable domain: DVKVTQSSRYLVKRTGEKVFLECVQDMDHENMFWYRQDPGLGLRLIYFSYDVKMKEKGDIPEGYSVSREKKERFSLILESASTNQTSMYLCASKGRPNQPQHFGDGTRLSIL.

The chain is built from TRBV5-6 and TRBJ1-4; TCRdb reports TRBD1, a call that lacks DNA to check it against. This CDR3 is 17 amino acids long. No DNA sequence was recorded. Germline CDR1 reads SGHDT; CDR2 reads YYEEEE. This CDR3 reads CASSWKQGARGNEKLFF.

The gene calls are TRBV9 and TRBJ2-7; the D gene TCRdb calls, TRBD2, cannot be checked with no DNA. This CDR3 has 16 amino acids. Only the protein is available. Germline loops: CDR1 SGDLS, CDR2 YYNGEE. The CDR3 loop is CASSRGASGRSYEQYF.

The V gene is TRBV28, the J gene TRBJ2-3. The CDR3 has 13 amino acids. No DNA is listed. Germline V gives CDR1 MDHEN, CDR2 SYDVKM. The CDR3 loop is CASSFRAPDTQYF.

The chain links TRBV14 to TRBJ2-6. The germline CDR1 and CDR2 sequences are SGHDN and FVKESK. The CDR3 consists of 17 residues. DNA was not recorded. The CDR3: CASSQQPGRPGANVLTF.

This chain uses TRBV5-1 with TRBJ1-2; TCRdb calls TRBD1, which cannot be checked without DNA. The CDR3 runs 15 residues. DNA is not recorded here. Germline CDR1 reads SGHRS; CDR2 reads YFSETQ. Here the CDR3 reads CASSLAPDRVNGYTF.

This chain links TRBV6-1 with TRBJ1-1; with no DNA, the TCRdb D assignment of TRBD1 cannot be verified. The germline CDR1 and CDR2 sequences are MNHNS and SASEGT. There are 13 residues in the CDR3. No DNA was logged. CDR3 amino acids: CATSTGAITEAFF.

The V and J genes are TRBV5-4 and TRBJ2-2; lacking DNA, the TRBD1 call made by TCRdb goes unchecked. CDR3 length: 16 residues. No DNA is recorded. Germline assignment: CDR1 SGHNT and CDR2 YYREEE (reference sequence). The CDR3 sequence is CASSRGQGVVTGELFF. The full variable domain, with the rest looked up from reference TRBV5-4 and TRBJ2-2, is ETGVTQSPTHLIKTRGQQVTLRCSSQSGHNTVSWYQQALGQGPQFIFQYYREEENGRGNFPPRFSGLQFPNYSSELNVNALELDDSALYLCASSRGQGVVTGELFFGEGSRLTVL.

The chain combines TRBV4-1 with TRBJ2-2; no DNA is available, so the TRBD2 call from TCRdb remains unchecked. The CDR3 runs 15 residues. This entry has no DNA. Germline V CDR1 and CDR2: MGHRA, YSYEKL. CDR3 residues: CASSQSGLVTGELFF.

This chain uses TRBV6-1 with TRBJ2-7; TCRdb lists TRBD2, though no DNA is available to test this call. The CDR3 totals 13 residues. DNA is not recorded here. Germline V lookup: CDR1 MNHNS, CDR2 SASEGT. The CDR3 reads CASRETPLYEQYF.